The sequence of this T cell receptor (beta chain) was determined in a study of CXCR3-negative and CXCR3-positive naive CD8 T cells. Findings and limits, study-wide: The TRB CDR3s that CXCR3-positive naive cells carried were more hydrophobic than those of CXCR3-negative naive cells.

Details on this clonotype: What it recognizes is unknown.

This CDR3 has 15 amino acids. Per the germline V gene, CDR1 is SGHVS and CDR2 is FQNEAQ. The TRB libraries of cDNA were built by UMI-labeled 5' RACE. TCRdb re-called the 5' RACE reads, yielding one record per CDR3 amino acid sequence without DNA. This repertoire includes around 84,000 distinct CDR3 sequences. Naive CD8+ T cells showed CD45RO-CCR7+CD27+CD95-. The source of this sequence is a human donor in good health. Some clones in this sample may be carry-over from other donors' samples. The sequencing input was naive CXCR3+ CD8+ T cells from blood. Subset noted: CD45RO-CCR7+CD27+CD95- naive CD8+ T cells expressing CXCR3 (TNR3+). This sequence joins TRBV7-8 and TRBJ2-3; TCRdb reports TRBD2, a call that lacks DNA to check it against. The CDR3: CASSQTSYGPDTQYF.